The 23 T cell receptor beta chains below come from one sample, sequenced in a study of blood T cell repertoires in COVID-19. The data were produced by immunoSEQ multiplex PCR, yet TCRdb's version contains in-frame clones alone and is incomplete. The repertoire holds 200,000 to 300,000 clones, with approximately 84% as singletons. What was sequenced was peripheral blood. The receptors come from a man between 45 and 60 years old with acute or convalescent COVID-19.

This clone was counted between two and nine times. The chain combines TRBV18 with TRBJ2-3; 7 nucleotides line up with TRBD1. Trimming took 0 bases from V and 2 from J; bases not matched to a gene: 14. The germline CDR1 and CDR2 sequences are KGHSH and LQKENI. The CDR3 has 19 residues. This chain's CDR3 is CASSPPRTGIIYSTDTQYF. DNA of the CDR3: TGTGCCAGCTCACCACCGAGGACAGGAATAATATACTCCACAGATACGCAGTATTTT.

This clone was detected a few times. This chain uses TRBV4-1 with TRBJ1-1; TRBD1 matches 10 bases. Trimming took 4 bases from V and 11 from J; bases not matched to a gene: 7. CDR1 is MGHRA, CDR2 YSYEKL, per germline. There are 13 residues in the CDR3. The CDR3 region is CASSRGTGEGAFF. The CDR3 coding sequence is TGCGCCAGCAGCCGGGGGACAGGGGAAGGGGCTTTCTTT.

This clone was recorded a few times. This chain uses TRBV9 with TRBJ2-1; TRBD2 agrees at 11 bases. This CDR3 region has 15 residues. Trimming took 4 bases from V and 7 from J; bases not matched to a gene: 7. CDR1 is SGDLS, CDR2 YYNGEE, per germline. CDR3 DNA sequence: TGTGCCAGCAGCCTAACTAGCGGGAGACTAAATGAGCAGTTCTTC. Translated: CASSLTSGRLNEQFF.

The chain carries TRBV5-5 and TRBJ1-1; D remains unclear. Germline values: CDR1 SGHKS, CDR2 YYEKEE (reference sequence). V dropped 3 bases and J dropped 1 base, with 10 bases sitting between them. The CDR3 runs to 14 residues. DNA of the CDR3: TGTGCCAGCAGCTGGTCCGTGAGGAACACTGAAGCTTTCTTT. This encodes CASSWSVRNTEAFF. The whole variable domain, remainder taken from reference TRBV5-5 and TRBJ1-1, is DAGVTQSPTHLIKTRGQQVTLRCSPISGHKSVSWYQQVLGQGPQFIFQYYEKEERGRGNFPDRFSARQFPNYSSELNVNALLLGDSALYLCASSWSVRNTEAFFGQGTRLTVV.

This chain joins TRBV6-5 and TRBJ2-5; maybe TRBD1 (6 bases). There are 15 residues in the CDR3. Germline V lookup: CDR1 MNHEY, CDR2 SVGAGI. Trimming shortened V by 8 bases and J by 3 bases, and 19 bases separated the two germline ends. In nucleotides, the CDR3 is TGTGCCAGCGCGCCCCCAGGGGCCGCGAAAGAGACCCAGTACTTC. It yields the protein CASAPPGAAKETQYF.

The chain carries TRBV19 and TRBJ1-1; D not certain. Germline lookup yields CDR1 LNHDA and CDR2 SQIVND (reference sequence). Deletions cut 0 bases from V and 1 base from J, with 12 bases between. This CDR3 is 16 amino acids long. CDR3 coding DNA: TGTGCCAGTAGTATAGAATCGTGGAGGTCGAACACTGAAGCTTTCTTT. Translation gives CASSIESWRSNTEAFF. The full variable domain, rest sourced from reference TRBV19 and TRBJ1-1, is DGGITQSPKYLFRKEGQNVTLSCEQNLNHDAMYWYRQDPGQGLRLIYYSQIVNDFQKGDIAEGYSVSREKKESFPLTVTSAQKNPTAFYLCASSIESWRSNTEAFFGQGTRLTVV.

V gene TRBV4-1 combines with J gene TRBJ2-3; perhaps TRBD2 as D (8 bases). Deletions cut 4 bases from V and 2 bases from J, with 19 bases between. CDR3 size: 17 residues. Per germline, CDR1 MGHRA and CDR2 YSYEKL. In DNA, the CDR3 is TGCGCCAGCAGCCCCCAGGGGGTAGCGGGGAACACAGATACGCAGTATTTT. Its translation is CASSPQGVAGNTDTQYF.

CDR3 sequence: CASSPSQGQHSPLHF. For the CDR3, the DNA is TGTGCCAGCAGCCCCTCACAGGGTCAGCATTCACCCCTCCACTTT. J is TRBJ1-6 and V is TRBV3-1 (or the pseudogene TRBV3-2), with TRBD1 as a possible D gene (6 bases). CDR1 LGHDT and CDR2 YNNKEL come from the germline V gene (reference sequence). Trimming took 4 bases from V and 8 from J, leaving 15 bases between them. The CDR3 runs 15 residues.

J is TRBJ2-2 and V is TRBV9; 8 bases line up with TRBD2. The V and J ends lost 4 bases and 3 bases, in that order; junction bases with no gene match: 8. The germline V gene has CDR1 SGDLS and CDR2 YYNGEE. This CDR3 comprises 16 residues. CDR3 in DNA: TGTGCCAGCAGCCCCCGGGGTAGCGGGGACACCGGGGAGCTGTTTTTT. Translated: CASSPRGSGDTGELFF.

This chain links TRBV10-3 with TRBJ1-6; D is unresolved. The germline gives CDR1 ENHRY, CDR2 SYGVKD. The ends were cut back, 8 bases at V and 5 bases at J, with 10 bases in the middle. This CDR3 is built from 13 residues. CDR3 coding DNA: TGTGCCATCCAACGGGGAAATAATTCACCCCTCCACTTT. Amino acids: CAIQRGNNSPLHF.

V is TRBV11-2 and J is TRBJ1-1, with TRBD1 identical over 7 bases. Germline assignment: CDR1 SGHAT and CDR2 FQNNGV. Losses at the gene ends were 5 bases for V and 4 bases for J; bases not matched to a gene: 10. The CDR3 length is 15 residues. Here the CDR3 reads CASSPQTGWATEAFF. The CDR3 DNA reads TGTGCCAGCAGCCCTCAGACAGGGTGGGCCACTGAAGCTTTCTTT.

The V gene is TRBV2, the J gene TRBJ1-1; TRBD1 is a possible D gene (5 bases). Germline V CDR1 and CDR2: SNHLY, FYNNEI. The V gene lost 3 bases and the J gene lost 4 bases, with 15 bases spanning the gap. The CDR3 runs 15 residues. This CDR3 reads CASSDSAGLGTEAFF. The CDR3 coding sequence is TGTGCCAGCAGTGATTCGGCAGGGTTGGGCACTGAAGCTTTCTTT.

This clone was detected once. The chain carries TRBV25-1 and TRBJ1-4, with 8 bases matching TRBD1. Trimming at V came to 6 bases and at J to 4 bases, leaving 1 base not matched to a gene. The V gene's germline CDR1 is MGHDK and CDR2 SYGVNS. This CDR3 is built from 13 residues. CDR3 DNA sequence: TGTGCCAGCAGGACAGGGGATAATGAAAAACTGTTTTTT. Translated: CASRTGDNEKLFF.

This clone was counted ten times or more. The chain recombines TRBV4-2 with TRBJ2-7; a possible D gene is TRBD1 (6 bases). The CDR3 is made up of 15 amino acids. Germline V gene lookup returns CDR1 LGHNA and CDR2 YNFKEQ. Deletions cut 0 bases from V and 0 bases from J, with 9 bases between. CDR3 sequence reads: CASSQESDSSYEQYF. Written as DNA, the CDR3 is TGTGCCAGCAGCCAAGAATCGGACAGCTCCTACGAGCAGTACTTC.

The chain has TRBV5-4 and TRBJ2-2; D possibly corresponds to TRBD1 (6 bases). The germline V gene encodes CDR1 SGHNT and CDR2 YYREEE (reference sequence). This CDR3 region has 16 residues. V lost 0 bases to trimming and J lost 5 bases, with 14 bases between them. The DNA for the CDR3 is TGTGCCAGCAGCTTGGCCAGGGGTGTAGAAACCGGGGAGCTGTTTTTT. It codes for CASSLARGVETGELFF.

V and J are TRBV21-1 and TRBJ1-5; the DNA was not used to check the table's D call, TRBD1. TRBV21-1 is annotated as a pseudogene. There are 17 residues in the CDR3. The CDR3 is CASSKSLPGTRNQPQHF. CDR3 in DNA: TGTGCCAGCAGCAAGTCACTTCCCGGGACACGCAATCAGCCCCAGCATTTT.

V is TRBV30 and J is TRBJ1-2; D gene unclear. Trimming left V 4 bases short and J 6 bases short, with 15 bases between. CDR3 size: 13 residues. Germline-derived CDR1 and CDR2 are GTSNPN and SVGIG (reference sequence). CDR3 amino acids: CAWTTGYTDGYTF. CDR3 in DNA: TGTGCCTGGACTACGGGATATACCGATGGCTACACCTTC.

This sequence joins TRBV19 and TRBJ1-1; 7 bases agree with TRBD1. This CDR3 is 13 amino acids long. The J segment lost 2 bases and the V segment lost 7 bases, leaving 4 bases of the junction unmatched. Germline V gene data show CDR1 as LNHDA and CDR2 as SQIVND (reference sequence). The CDR3 nucleotides are TGTGCCAGTAATGAGGGGGCCAACACTGAAGCTTTCTTT. This encodes CASNEGANTEAFF.

The CDR3 DNA reads TGTGCCTGGAGTGTATTCAGGGGACGAGAAGCTTTCTTT. Protein: CAWSVFRGREAFF. The rearrangement links TRBV30 to TRBJ1-1, with D possibly matching TRBD1 (6 bases). CDR1 is GTSNPN, CDR2 SVGIG, per germline (reference sequence). The CDR3 extends over 13 amino acids. The V and J ends lost 0 bases and 8 bases respectively, with 13 bases between them.

The rearrangement joins TRBV4-1 to TRBJ2-7; tentatively, D is TRBD1 (5 bases). The CDR3 runs to 16 residues. Trimming took off 3 bases at V and 2 bases at J, with 17 bases between the two ends. Germline assignment: CDR1 MGHRA and CDR2 YSYEKL. CDR3 nucleotide sequence: TGCGCCAGCAGCCAGCCCCTAGGGGATTTAGCCTACGAGCAGTACTTC. It yields the protein CASSQPLGDLAYEQYF.

There are a few counts of this clone. The V call is TRBV20-1, the J call TRBJ1-1; 7 bases map to TRBD1. From germline, CDR1 is DFQATT and CDR2 SNEGSKA (reference sequence). Germline trimming cut 3 bases from V and 1 base from J; bases unmatched to any gene: 2. CDR3 size: 13 residues. CDR3 sequence: CSASGQENTEAFF. The CDR3 DNA reads as TGCAGTGCTAGTGGACAGGAGAACACTGAAGCTTTCTTT.

The rearrangement uses TRBV5-1 and TRBJ1-1; D possibly corresponds to TRBD1 (6 bases). V shed 0 bases and J shed 4 bases, with 16 bases lying between them. Germline V gene data show CDR1 as SGHRS and CDR2 as YFSETQ. The CDR3 length is 16 residues. CDR3 in DNA: TGCGCCAGCAGCTTGGAGGCCAGGGGAAGGGCCACTGAAGCTTTCTTT. This sequence encodes CASSLEARGRATEAFF.

This chain links TRBV10-2 with TRBJ2-3, with 10 bases fitting TRBD2. The CDR3 is made up of 14 amino acids. V was clipped by 5 bases and J by 2 bases; unmatched bases: 1. CDR1 WSHSY and CDR2 SAAADI come from the germline V gene. The CDR3, as DNA: TGCGCCAGCAGTCTAGCGGGAGACACAGATACGCAGTATTTT. As protein: CASSLAGDTDTQYF.